The source of this TCR beta chain is a study of spatial heterogeneity in lung cancer. MiXCR, applied by TCRdb to the 5' RACE reads, yields one record per CDR3 protein. This sample has tens of thousands of distinct CDR3 sequences, with almost 10% found just once. This clonotype was detected only a few times. Sample time point: blood at routine non-recurrence follow-up after resection. This CDR3 region has 15 residues. The V and J ends lost 1 base and 0 bases respectively, with 7 bases between them. The sequence derives from a male donor with early-stage non-small cell lung cancer. This material consisted of PBMCs, taken at follow-up. The rearrangement links TRBV12-3 or TRBV12-4 to TRBJ2-1; a weak D match, TRBD2 (5 bases). DNA of the CDR3: TGTGCCAGCAGTTTAGAGGGAGTCTCCTACAATGAGCAGTTCTTC. The encoded protein is CASSLEGVSYNEQFF.